This section outlines one T cell receptor (beta chain) sequence together with its context. These data originate in a study of cytomegalovirus exposure and HLA in healthy donors. Losses at the gene ends were 6 bases for V and 1 base for J; bases not matched to a gene: 8. The CDR3 has 16 amino acids. From germline, CDR1 is LNHDA and CDR2 SQIVND (reference sequence). PCR amplification relied on 60 Vbeta primers (plus 13 Jbeta primers). Profiling relied on immunoSEQ multiplex PCR, and the TCRdb table lists in-frame clones only, not all of them. This table holds about 98,000 clones, roughly four fifths found once.

Sequencing was done on a sample of PBMCs. The sequence came from a female donor in good health and CMV-seropositive. This chain connects TRBV19 to TRBJ2-7, with 11 bases that match TRBD2. The CDR3 DNA is TGTGCCAGTAGGGCCGGGGGACTAGCGGATTCCTACGAGCAGTACTTC. Its protein is CASRAGGLADSYEQYF.